Many counts were recorded for the clone carrying this T cell receptor (beta chain). Trimming removed 4 bases from V and 3 bases from J; junction bases left unmatched: 7. The CDR3 is 16 residues long. Looked up from germline, CDR1 is LGHDT and CDR2 is YNNKEL (reference sequence). This record belongs to a study of blood T cell repertoires in COVID-19. In the study overall: Researchers got acute and convalescent COVID-19 samples from the United States, Italy and Spain. The cDNA or gDNA used as material had been derived from T cells, B-cell-depleted T cells, or PBMCs.

Authors' methods: By means of reference gene primer amplification, nucleated cell counts were estimated. The assay was immunoSEQ multiplex PCR, and TCRdb's table has in-frame clones only and misses some. Clonal size and the V and J genes are those of that table, whereas D and trimming came from the DNA. The repertoire has 72,000 or so clones, 88% of them found once; the top ten carry 5% to 6.5%. This clonotype originated in a man in his fifties or sixties with active COVID-19. The chain uses TRBV3-1 (or the pseudogene TRBV3-2) and TRBJ2-2; 8 positions match TRBD1. Specimen: peripheral blood. In DNA form, the CDR3 reads TGTGCCAGCAGCCCACAGGGGGGATCTTACACCGGGGAGCTGTTTTTT. Encoded protein: CASSPQGGSYTGELFF.